This T cell receptor (beta chain) was identified in a study of T-cell reconstitution after alpha-beta-depleted transplantation in children (dated by TCRdb to 2016 to 2017). Some background on the complete study: Using TCR repertoire profiling, the study quantitatively followed how T-cell immune reconstitution unfolded in children after TCRalphabeta/CD19-depleted allogeneic hematopoietic cell transplantation.

Libraries came from PCR. Sequencing relied on an Illumina HiSeq 2500. Molecular barcoding was employed in the preparation of TCR libraries, with unique molecular identifiers being used to normalize TCRbeta repertoire quantification. TCRdb reworked the public reads: Q25 trimming with fastp, MiXCR clone assembly, productive beta chains retained. Rows merge per CDR3 protein into single entries with the most common DNA and genes. Counted in this sample were under 85,000 distinct CDR3 sequences; over 15% of them appeared once. The ten largest clonotypes hold around half of the sample. The sample's treatment or condition label, decoded: allogeneic hematopoietic cell transplantation with graft depleted of TCRalphabeta T cells and CD19 B cells. The transplant recipients were children given TCRalphabeta/CD19-depleted allogeneic hematopoietic cell grafts. The paper as a whole reports these results and caveats: In some patients, high TCRbeta diversity at day 60 was attributed to recipient T cells and intrathymic progenitors that had survived conditioning. About two months after transplant, the apparently early recovery of alphabetaT-cell counts reportedly depended on just several hundred clones that had expanded rapidly and came from non-depleted graft cells. Over subsequent months, a decline in hyperexpanded clone frequencies was noted, and after one year, T-cell counts and TCRbeta diversity were mostly ascribed to newly produced T cells.

This clonotype was seen a handful of times. The clone's antigen remains unknown. One base away there is no much larger clone; base qualities are not given. The germline V gene provides CDR1 SGHNT and CDR2 YENEEA. Cut back by 1 base and 1 base, the V and J ends lie 13 bases apart. The cysteine opens and the phenylalanine closes a CDR3 of 16 amino acids. Solely the CDR3 DNA is kept, with 48 bases framed from the first base. The clonotype was recovered from a male patient aged 2 to 9 who had a stem cell transplant for acute lymphoblastic leukemia, so the T cells may come from the graft donor. Sequenced here: PBMCs, mostly from graft donor cells, sampled 360 days after TCRalphabeta/CD19-depleted stem cell transplant. The chain joins TRBV11-3 to TRBJ2-5; TRBD2 is perhaps the D gene, given 6 matching bases. The nucleotides read TGTGCCAGCAGCTTAGGGATCGAGCGGGTCCAAGAGACCCAGTACTTC. It encodes CASSLGIERVQETQYF.